Here is one TCR beta chain with its context. What it binds is not known. The junction departs from the called germline gene at one end, perhaps through a read error. CDR3 length equals 15 residues. CDR1 and CDR2 from the germline V gene are MNHEY and SMNVEV (reference sequence). The data originate from a study of read filtering for tumor transcriptome and immune sequencing. From about 400 ng of RNA, a library with molecular barcoded alpha/delta and beta/gamma adaptors was made. TCRdb re-called the reads through MiXCR, storing one row per CDR3 protein. The sample contains 45,000 to 50,000 distinct CDR3 sequences, less than 15% of which appear only once. Findings and limits, study-wide: IR-seq captured clonotypes deeper and more reliably than RNA-seq.

The material sequenced was a population of CD138-negative cells sorted from bone marrow. The chain carries TRBV27 and TRBJ2-1, with 13 bases aligning to TRBD2. This clonotype was obtained from a donor aged 40 or over with multiple myeloma. CDR3 in amino acids: CASSPGTSGNNEQSF. CDR3 coding DNA: TGTGCCAGCAGTCCAGGGACTAGCGGGAACAATGAGCAGTCCTTC.